The clone carrying this T cell receptor (beta chain) was found a few times. These data belong to a study of molecular identifiers for immune sequencing clone quantification. V dropped 3 bases and J dropped 4 bases, with 9 bases sitting between them. The CDR3 covers 13 residues. The germline V gene encodes CDR1 SGHDN and CDR2 FVKESK. TCRdb reanalysed the PCR reads using MiXCR and keeps one entry per CDR3 protein. The sample holds about 8,300 distinct CDR3 sequences; roughly 33% are singletons and the top ten take more than 5%. The clonotype comes from a human donor in good health. Some libraries in this study had Jurkat cell RNA spiked in. The sample consisted of naive CD8+ T cells from blood, with Jurkat cell RNA spiked in. Subset noted: FACS-sorted CD8+CD4-CCR7+CD45RA+ naive T cells. The chain couples TRBV14 to TRBJ1-2; D is unclear. The CDR3 loop reads CASSHGSGYGYTF. For the CDR3, the DNA is TGTGCCAGCAGCCATGGTTCCGGCTATGGCTACACCTTC.